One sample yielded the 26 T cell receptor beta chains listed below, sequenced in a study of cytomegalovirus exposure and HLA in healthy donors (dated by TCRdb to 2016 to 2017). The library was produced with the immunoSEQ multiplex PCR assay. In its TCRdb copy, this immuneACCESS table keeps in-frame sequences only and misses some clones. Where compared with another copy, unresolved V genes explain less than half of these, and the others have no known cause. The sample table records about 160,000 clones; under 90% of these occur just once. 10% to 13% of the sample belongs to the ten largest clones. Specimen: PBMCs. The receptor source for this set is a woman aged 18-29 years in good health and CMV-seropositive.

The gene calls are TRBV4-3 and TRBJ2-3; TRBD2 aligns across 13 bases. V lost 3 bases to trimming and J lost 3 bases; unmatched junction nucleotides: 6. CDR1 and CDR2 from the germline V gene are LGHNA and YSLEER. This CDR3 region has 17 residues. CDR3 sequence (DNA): TGCGCCAGCAGCCAGACGCTGGGACTAGCGGGAACAGATACGCAGTATTTT. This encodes CASSQTLGLAGTDTQYF.

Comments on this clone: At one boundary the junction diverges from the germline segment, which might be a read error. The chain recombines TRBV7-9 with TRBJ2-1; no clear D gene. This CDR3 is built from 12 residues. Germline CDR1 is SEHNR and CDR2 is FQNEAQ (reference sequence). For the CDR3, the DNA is TGTGCCAGCAGCCCCATCTACCATGAGCAGTTCTTC. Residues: CASSPIYHEQFF. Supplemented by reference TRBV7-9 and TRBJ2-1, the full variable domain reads DTGVSQNPRHKITKRGQNVTFRCDPISEHNRLYWYRQTLGQGPEFLTYFQNEAQLEKSRLLSDRFSAERPKGSFSTLEIQRTEQGDSAMYLCASSPIYHEQFFGPGTRLTVL.

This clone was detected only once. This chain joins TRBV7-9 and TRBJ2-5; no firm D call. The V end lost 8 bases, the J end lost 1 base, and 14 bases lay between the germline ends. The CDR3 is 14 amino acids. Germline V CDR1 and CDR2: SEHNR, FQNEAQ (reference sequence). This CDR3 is CASRPRHGQETQYF. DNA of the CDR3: TGTGCCAGCCGCCCCAGACATGGCCAAGAGACCCAGTACTTC.

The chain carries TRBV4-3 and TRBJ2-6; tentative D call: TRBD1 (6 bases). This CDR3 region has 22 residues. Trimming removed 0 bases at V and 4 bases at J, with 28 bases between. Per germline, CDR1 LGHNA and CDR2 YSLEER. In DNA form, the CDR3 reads TGCGCCAGCAGCCAAGAAGGGGGTTCCGTGACGGCTTTAGGGCGAGGGGCCAACGTCCTGACTTTC. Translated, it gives CASSQEGGSVTALGRGANVLTF.

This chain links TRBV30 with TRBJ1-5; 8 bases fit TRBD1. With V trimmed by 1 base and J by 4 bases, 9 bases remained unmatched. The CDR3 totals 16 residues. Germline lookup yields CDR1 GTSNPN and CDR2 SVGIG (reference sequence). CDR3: CAWSAPGQGRNQPQHF. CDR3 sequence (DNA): TGTGCCTGGAGTGCCCCTGGACAGGGAAGAAATCAGCCCCAGCATTTT.

Here the CDR3 reads CASRVQGRTGELFF. CDR3 bases: TGTGCCAGCAGAGTGCAGGGGCGCACCGGGGAGCTGTTTTTT. The V call is TRBV2, the J call TRBJ2-2; possibly TRBD1 for D (6 bases). V gave up 6 bases and J gave up 4 bases, with 12 bases separating them. CDR3 size: 14 residues. The germline gives CDR1 SNHLY, CDR2 FYNNEI.

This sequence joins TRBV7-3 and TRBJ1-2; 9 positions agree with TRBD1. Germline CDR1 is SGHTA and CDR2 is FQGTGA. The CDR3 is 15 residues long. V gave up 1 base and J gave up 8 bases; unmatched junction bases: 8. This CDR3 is CASSLRSQGAGGYTF. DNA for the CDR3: TGTGCCAGCAGCTTAAGGTCACAGGGGGCTGGCGGCTACACCTTC. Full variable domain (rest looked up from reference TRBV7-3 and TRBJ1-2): GAGVSQTPSNKVTEKGKYVELRCDPISGHTALYWYRQSLGQGPEFLIYFQGTGAADDSGLPNDRFFAVRPEGSVSTLKIQRTERGDSAVYLCASSLRSQGAGGYTFGSGTRLTVV.

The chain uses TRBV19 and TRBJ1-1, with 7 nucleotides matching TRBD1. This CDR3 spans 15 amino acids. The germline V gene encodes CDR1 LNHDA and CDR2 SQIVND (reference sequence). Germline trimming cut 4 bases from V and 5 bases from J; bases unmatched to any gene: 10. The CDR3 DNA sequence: TGTGCCAGTAGTACCGACAGGGTTGGTAAAACTGAAGCTTTCTTT. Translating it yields CASSTDRVGKTEAFF.

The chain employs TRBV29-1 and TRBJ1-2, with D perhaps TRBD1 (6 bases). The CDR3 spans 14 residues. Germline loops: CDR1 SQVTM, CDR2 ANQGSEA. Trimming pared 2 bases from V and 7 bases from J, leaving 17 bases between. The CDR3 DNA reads TGCAGCGTTGAATCGCTACAGGGTACGGGTGGCTACACCTTC. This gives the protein CSVESLQGTGGYTF.

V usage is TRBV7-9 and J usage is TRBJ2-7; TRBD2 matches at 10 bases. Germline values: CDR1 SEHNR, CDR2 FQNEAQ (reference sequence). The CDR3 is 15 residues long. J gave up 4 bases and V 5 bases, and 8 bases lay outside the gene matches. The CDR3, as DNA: TGTGCCAGCAGCCCCCAGCGGGAGGGCCTTTACGAGCAGTACTTC. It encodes CASSPQREGLYEQYF.

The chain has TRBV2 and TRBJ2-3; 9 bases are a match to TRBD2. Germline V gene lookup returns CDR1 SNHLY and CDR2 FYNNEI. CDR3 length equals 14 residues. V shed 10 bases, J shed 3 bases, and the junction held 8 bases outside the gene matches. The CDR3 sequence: CATLSGRGTDTQYF. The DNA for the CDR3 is TGTGCCACCCTTAGCGGGAGAGGGACAGATACGCAGTATTTT.

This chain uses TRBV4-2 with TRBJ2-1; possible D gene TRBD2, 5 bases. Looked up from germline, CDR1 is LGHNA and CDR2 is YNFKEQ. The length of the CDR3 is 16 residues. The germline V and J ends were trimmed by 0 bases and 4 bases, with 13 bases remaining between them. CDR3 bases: TGTGCCAGCAGCCAAGATCCGGGAACTGTATACAATGAGCAGTTCTTC. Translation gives CASSQDPGTVYNEQFF.

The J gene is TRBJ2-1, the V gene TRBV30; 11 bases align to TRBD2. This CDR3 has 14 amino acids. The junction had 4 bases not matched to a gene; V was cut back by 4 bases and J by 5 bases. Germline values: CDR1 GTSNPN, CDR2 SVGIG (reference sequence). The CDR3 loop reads CAWTGTSGNNEQFF. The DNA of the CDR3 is TGTGCCTGGACCGGGACTAGCGGAAACAATGAGCAGTTCTTC.

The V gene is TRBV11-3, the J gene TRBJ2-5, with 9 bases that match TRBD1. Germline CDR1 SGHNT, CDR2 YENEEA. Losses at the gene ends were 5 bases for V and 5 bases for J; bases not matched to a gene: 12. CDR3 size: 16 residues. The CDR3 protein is CASSPKDRGGGETQYF. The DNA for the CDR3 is TGTGCCAGCAGCCCAAAGGACAGGGGAGGCGGGGAGACCCAGTACTTC.

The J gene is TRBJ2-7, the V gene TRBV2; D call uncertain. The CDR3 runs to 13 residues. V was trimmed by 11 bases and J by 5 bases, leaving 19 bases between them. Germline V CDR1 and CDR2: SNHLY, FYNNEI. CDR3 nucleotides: TGTGCCGCAAAACAATGGGCCTCTGACGAGCAGTACTTC. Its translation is CAAKQWASDEQYF. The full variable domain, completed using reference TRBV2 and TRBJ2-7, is EPEVTQTPSHQVTQMGQEVILRCVPISNHLYFYWYRQILGQKVEFLVSFYNNEISEKSEIFDDQFSVERPDGSNFTLKIRSTKLEDSAMYFCAAKQWASDEQYFGPGTRLTVT.

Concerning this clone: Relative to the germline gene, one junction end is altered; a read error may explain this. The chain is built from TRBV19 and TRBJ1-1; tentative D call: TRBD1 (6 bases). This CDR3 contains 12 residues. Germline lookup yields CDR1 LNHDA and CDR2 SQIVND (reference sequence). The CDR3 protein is CASSIDRSEAFF. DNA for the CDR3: TGTGCCAGTAGCATAGACAGGTCGGAAGCTTTCTTT.

The CDR3 coding sequence is TGTGCCAGCAGCTTAGGGGGGCGGGATGAGCAGTTCTTC. It specifies CASSLGGRDEQFF. This rearrangement joins TRBV7-2 to TRBJ2-1; D is possibly TRBD1 (6 bases). The CDR3 extends over 13 amino acids. Germline V CDR1 and CDR2: SGHTA, FQGNSA. V was clipped by 1 base and J by 8 bases, with 9 bases between them.

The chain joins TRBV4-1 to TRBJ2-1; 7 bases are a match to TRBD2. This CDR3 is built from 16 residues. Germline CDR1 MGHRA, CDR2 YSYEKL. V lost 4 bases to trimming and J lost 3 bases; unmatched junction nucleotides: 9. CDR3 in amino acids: CASSRSAGTIYNEQFF. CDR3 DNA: TGCGCCAGCAGCCGATCCGCCGGGACTATCTACAATGAGCAGTTCTTC.

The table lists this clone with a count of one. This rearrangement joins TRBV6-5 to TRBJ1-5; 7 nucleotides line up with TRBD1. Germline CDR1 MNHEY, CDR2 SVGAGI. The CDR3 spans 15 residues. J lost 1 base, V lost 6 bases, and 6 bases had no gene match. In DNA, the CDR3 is TGTGCCAGCAGCCAGAGGACAGGCAGCAATCAGCCCCAGCATTTT. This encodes CASSQRTGSNQPQHF.

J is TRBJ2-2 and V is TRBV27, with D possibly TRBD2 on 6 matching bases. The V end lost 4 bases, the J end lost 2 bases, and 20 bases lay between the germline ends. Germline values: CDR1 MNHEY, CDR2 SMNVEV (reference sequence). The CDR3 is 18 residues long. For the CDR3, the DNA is TGTGCCAGCAGTTCCCCTCCGATAGCGGTCCATAACACCGGGGAGCTGTTTTTT. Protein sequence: CASSSPPIAVHNTGELFF.

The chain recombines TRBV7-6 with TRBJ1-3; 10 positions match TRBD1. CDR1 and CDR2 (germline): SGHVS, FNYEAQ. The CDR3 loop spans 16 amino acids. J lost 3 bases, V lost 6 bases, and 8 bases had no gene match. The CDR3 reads CASSRQGASYGNTIYF. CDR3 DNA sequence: TGTGCCAGCAGTCGACAGGGGGCATCGTATGGAAACACCATATATTTT.

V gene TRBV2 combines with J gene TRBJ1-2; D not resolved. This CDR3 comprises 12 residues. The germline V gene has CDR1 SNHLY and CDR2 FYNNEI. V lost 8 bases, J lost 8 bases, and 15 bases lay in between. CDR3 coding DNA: TGTGCCAGCGTCCGGGATACGAGGGGCTACACCTTC. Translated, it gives CASVRDTRGYTF.

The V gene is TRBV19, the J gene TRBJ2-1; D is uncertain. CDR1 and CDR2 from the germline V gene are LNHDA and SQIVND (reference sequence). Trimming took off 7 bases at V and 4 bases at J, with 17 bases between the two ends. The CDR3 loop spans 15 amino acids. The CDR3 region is CASTMLYSGYNEQFF. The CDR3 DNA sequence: TGTGCCAGTACCATGTTGTACTCCGGGTACAATGAGCAGTTCTTC.

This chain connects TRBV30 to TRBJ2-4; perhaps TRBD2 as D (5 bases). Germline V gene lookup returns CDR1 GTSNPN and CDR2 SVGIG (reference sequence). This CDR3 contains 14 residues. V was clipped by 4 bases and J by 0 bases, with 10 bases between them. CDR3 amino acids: CAWMVGVAKNIQYF. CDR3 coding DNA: TGTGCCTGGATGGTCGGGGTAGCCAAAAACATTCAGTACTTC.

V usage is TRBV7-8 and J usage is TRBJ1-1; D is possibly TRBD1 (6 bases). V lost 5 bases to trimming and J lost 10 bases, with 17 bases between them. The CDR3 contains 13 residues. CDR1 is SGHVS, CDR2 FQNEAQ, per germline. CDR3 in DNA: TGTGCCAGCAGCCCTGGACAGCCACTTGGAGCTTTCTTT. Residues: CASSPGQPLGAFF.

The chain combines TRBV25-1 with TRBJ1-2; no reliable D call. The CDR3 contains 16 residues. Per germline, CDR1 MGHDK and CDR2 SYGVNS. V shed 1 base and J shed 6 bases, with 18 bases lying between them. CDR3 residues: CASSELLGLGVDGYTF. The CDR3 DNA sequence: TGTGCCAGCAGTGAATTGTTAGGGTTGGGAGTGGATGGCTACACCTTC.